These T cell receptor beta chains were read from a single sample in a study of read filtering for tumor transcriptome and immune sequencing. From the reads, TCRdb called clonotypes with MiXCR, one entry per CDR3 protein. This table holds roughly 35,000 distinct CDR3 sequences, around 13% found once. The material sequenced was a population of CD138-negative cells sorted from bone marrow. The receptor source for this set is a donor over 35 with multiple myeloma. CDR3s include the opening cysteine and the closing phenylalanine or tryptophan. A D gene is named only where the DNA matches it firmly. Size is omitted from some rows. Given values are once, few, many or a class for expanded clones.

j_call clone_size d_call v_call cdr3_nt cdr3_aa
TRBJ2-4 many TRBD1 TRBV23-1 TGCGCCAGCAGCCGGTTGACAGGGGACGAGGTCGAAAACATTCAGTACTTC CASSRLTGDEVENIQYF
TRBJ2-7 many TRBD2 TRBV19 TGTGCCAGTGCAATCGGACTAGCGGGAGCCTACGAGCAGTACTTC CASAIGLAGAYEQYF
TRBJ2-1 many . TRBV6-2/TRBV6-3 TGTGCCAGCAGTTACGGGGTTCGAAATGAGCAGTTCTTC CASSYGVRNEQFF
TRBJ2-2 many TRBD1 TRBV15 TGTGCCACCAGCCCCGACAGGGGGCGAAACACCGGGGAGCTGTTTTTT CATSPDRGRNTGELFF
TRBJ1-5 many TRBD1 TRBV2 TGTGCCAGCAGGGAACAGGGGAGCAATCAGCCCCAGCATTTT CASREQGSNQPQHF
TRBJ2-1 many . TRBV20-1 TGCAGTGCTAGAGAAATGAGGGACCCACCAGCAGACCAAGCCTACAATGAGCAGTTCTTC CSAREMRDPPADQAYNEQFF
TRBJ1-2 many . TRBV6-1 TGTGCCAGCAGTGAGTGGAACCTCTTC CASSEWNLF
TRBJ1-2 many . TRBV2 TGTGCCAGCATGGCTTTGGGGAGGGGAGCTAACTATGGCTACACCTTC CASMALGRGANYGYTF
TRBJ2-1 many . TRBV14 TGTGCCAGCAGCCAAGATGAGGTGCTACTAAACGAGCAGTTCTTC CASSQDEVLLNEQFF
TRBJ2-7 many . TRBV5-1 TGCGCCAGCAGCTTGGATGGAAGGGCTGGCGAGCAGTACTTC CASSLDGRAGEQYF
TRBJ2-5 . . TRBV6-2/TRBV6-3 TGTGCCAGCAGTTACTTGTTGTTTTCGGAGACCCAGTACTTC CASSYLLFSETQYF
TRBJ1-1 many . TRBV20-1 TGCAGTGCCCACGGACAGCAGAACACTGAAGCTTTCTTT CSAHGQQNTEAFF
TRBJ1-5 many . TRBV7-8 TGTGCCAGCAGCTTAGAGAGAGGGCCCAGTCAGCCCCAGCATTTT CASSLERGPSQPQHF
TRBJ2-7 many . TRBV10-3 TGTGCCATCAGTGAGTCTCAGGGCCCGAGCTCCTACGAGCAGTACTTC CAISESQGPSSYEQYF
TRBJ1-1 many . TRBV5-1 TGCGCCAGCAGCTTGGGTCCTGCAGGGGCGCACACTGAAGCTTTCTTT CASSLGPAGAHTEAFF
TRBJ2-1 many . TRBV20-1 TGCAGTGCTCCCAAAGACAGCCACAATGAGCAGTTCTTC CSAPKDSHNEQFF
TRBJ2-7 many . TRBV6-1 TGTGCCAGCAGTGTTACGGGAGATGAGCAGTACTTC CASSVTGDEQYF
TRBJ2-1 many . TRBV12-3/TRBV12-4 TGTGCCAGCAGTTTTCCAGGGTCCAATGAGCAGTTCTTC CASSFPGSNEQFF
TRBJ1-1 . . TRBV28 TGTGCCAGCGGGGAACCCTCGTACACTGAAGCTTTCTTT CASGEPSYTEAFF
TRBJ1-1 many . TRBV15 TGTGCCACCAGCAGAGTATTGGGTCAGGACCTTAGGACTGAAGCTTTCTTT CATSRVLGQDLRTEAFF
TRBJ2-2 many . TRBV4-1 TGCGCCAGCAGCCAAGTCCCGTACACCGGGGAGCTGTTTTTT CASSQVPYTGELFF
TRBJ2-5 few TRBD2 TRBV19 TGTGCCAGTAGTATTAAGGCTAGCGGGGAGACCCAGTACTTC CASSIKASGETQYF
TRBJ1-6 . . TRBV30 TGTGCCTGGAGTGTGGGGGGTGGTTCACCCCTCCACTTT CAWSVGGGSPLHF
TRBJ1-5 many TRBD1 TRBV12-3/TRBV12-4 TGTGCCAGCAGTGGGACAGGGAGGCATCAGCCCCAGCATTTT CASSGTGRHQPQHF
TRBJ2-2 many . TRBV6-5 TGTGCCAGCAGTTTTCGACAGTCGAACACCGGGGAGCTGTTTTTT CASSFRQSNTGELFF
TRBJ2-7 many . TRBV4-3 TGCGCCAGCAGCCAAGACCTTGTCAGGGTGGAGGAGCAGTACTTC CASSQDLVRVEEQYF
TRBJ2-3 many . TRBV5-4 TGTGCCAGCACTTCGGACAGCCAGGAATCAGATACGCAGTATTTT CASTSDSQESDTQYF
TRBJ2-7 many . TRBV7-4 TGTGAGCCGAGGCTAGCAATCGCGGGGGAGCAGTACTTC CEPRLAIAGEQYF
TRBJ2-7 many . TRBV6-5 TGTGCCAGCAGTTTGGGGGTACTCTACGAGCAGTACTTC CASSLGVLYEQYF
TRBJ2-7 many TRBD1 TRBV28 TGTGCCAGCAGTTTAAGGGCCACAGGGGTCCTCTCCTACGAGCAGTACTTC CASSLRATGVLSYEQYF
TRBJ2-5 many TRBD2 TRBV5-1 TGCGCCAGCAGTATCCTGACTAGCTCTGAGACCCAGTACTTC CASSILTSSETQYF
TRBJ2-7 many TRBD1 TRBV11-2 TGTGCCAGCAGCTGGGGACAGTCGTACGAGCAGTACTTC CASSWGQSYEQYF
TRBJ2-7 . . TRBV3-1 TGTGCCAGCAGCGGGATGTCGTACGAGCAGTACTTC CASSGMSYEQYF
TRBJ2-1 few . TRBV15 TGTGCCACCAACTGGGGGACCGCCGAGCCGGACGAGCAGTTCTTC CATNWGTAEPDEQFF
TRBJ2-7 many . TRBV20-1 TGCAGTGCTAGAGATCAGAGCGGTAGACGGGATTACGAGCAGTACTTC CSARDQSGRRDYEQYF
TRBJ2-1 medium-sized TRBD2 TRBV4-1 TGCGCCAGCAGCCATGGACTAGCGGGAGGGTTTATGGACAATGAGCAGTTCTTC CASSHGLAGGFMDNEQFF
TRBJ2-6 many . TRBV20-1 TGCAGTGCTAGGTCCATGGACAGTTACTCTGGGGCCAACGTCCTGACTTTC CSARSMDSYSGANVLTF
TRBJ2-1 many TRBD2 TRBV30 TGTGCCTGGGCGGGAGATTTCAACAATGAGCAGTTCTTC CAWAGDFNNEQFF
TRBJ1-1 . TRBD1 TRBV9 TGTGCCAGCAGCCCGACAGGGGGCTATGACACTGAAGCTCTCTTT CASSPTGGYDTEALF
TRBJ2-7 many TRBD2 TRBV20-1 TGCAGTGCCAGGACTAGCGGGAATCCCTACGAGCAGTACTTC CSARTSGNPYEQYF
TRBJ2-4 . TRBD2 TRBV7-2 TGTGCCAGCAGCTCGTCCGGGACTAGAGCCACTCCCAACAAAAACATTCAGTACTTC CASSSSGTRATPNKNIQYF
TRBJ2-5 many . TRBV20-1 TGCAGTGCTAGAGATGGTCGCAGCCAAGAGACCCAGTACTTC CSARDGRSQETQYF
TRBJ1-6 many . TRBV27 TGTGCCAGCAGTTTTAAACCAACGGGTTCACCCCTCCACTTT CASSFKPTGSPLHF
TRBJ1-1 many . TRBV3-1 TGTGCCAGCAGCCAAGTGGCAGGAGTGAACACTGAAGCTTTCTTT CASSQVAGVNTEAFF
TRBJ2-1 many . TRBV29-1 TGCAGCGTTGGAGGGGTTAGCTACAATGAGCAGTTCTTC CSVGGVSYNEQFF
TRBJ1-1 many TRBD1 TRBV5-1 TGCGCCAGCAGCTTATCGGCAGGGGGGGCGAACACTGAAGCTTTCTTT CASSLSAGGANTEAFF
TRBJ1-4 many . TRBV7-8 TGTGCCAGCAGCTTAAATGAGGCAACTAATGAAAAACTGTTTTTT CASSLNEATNEKLFF
TRBJ1-5 . . TRBV7-2 TGTGCCAGCAGGGAGAATAGCAATCGGCCCCAGCATTTT CASRENSNRPQHF
TRBJ2-7 many . TRBV5-1 TGCGCCAGCAGCGTACAGGGCTACGAGCAGTACTTC CASSVQGYEQYF
TRBJ2-7 many . TRBV28 TGTGCCAGCAGAGGCAACTCCTACGAGCAGTACTTC CASRGNSYEQYF
TRBJ2-3 many TRBD2 TRBV18 TGTGCCAGCTCACCACCGTCGCAAGCGGGGGGCACAGATACGCAGTATTTT CASSPPSQAGGTDTQYF
TRBJ2-5 many . TRBV7-2 TGTGCCAGCAGCTTAGCCGACACGTACCAAGAGACCCAGTACTTC CASSLADTYQETQYF
TRBJ2-5 many . TRBV19 TGTGCCAGTAGCAACACCGGGAGCCAAGAGACCCAGTACTTC CASSNTGSQETQYF
TRBJ2-7 large . TRBV6-6 TGTGCCAGCAGTACGGGAGAAGCTACCTACGAGCAGTACTTC CASSTGEATYEQYF
TRBJ2-7 many TRBD1 TRBV4-1 TGCGCCAGCAGCCAAGATGGAGGACAGGGTGGCTACGAGCAGTACTTC CASSQDGGQGGYEQYF